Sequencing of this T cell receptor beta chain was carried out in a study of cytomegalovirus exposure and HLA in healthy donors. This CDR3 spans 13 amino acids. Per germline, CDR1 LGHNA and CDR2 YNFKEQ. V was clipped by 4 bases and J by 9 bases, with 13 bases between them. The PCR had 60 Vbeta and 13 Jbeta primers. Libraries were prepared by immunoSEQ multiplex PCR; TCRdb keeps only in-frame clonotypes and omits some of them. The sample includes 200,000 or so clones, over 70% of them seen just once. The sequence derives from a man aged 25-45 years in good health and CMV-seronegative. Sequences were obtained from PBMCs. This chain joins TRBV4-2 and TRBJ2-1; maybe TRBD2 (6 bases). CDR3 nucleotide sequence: TGTGCCAGCAGCCCAAGACTAGTGGGTGAGCAGTTCTTC. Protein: CASSPRLVGEQFF.